The clone carrying this T cell receptor beta chain occurred many times. The sample's time point: persistent/refractory GD, antithyroid drugs over 5 years with positive TRAb. The TCR library was made from RNA extracted from PBMCs. This entry is derived from a study of regulatory T cells in long-lasting Graves disease. In building TCR beta libraries, iRepertoire HTBI primers were used together with Arm-PCR of CDR3 regions. Each CDR3 protein is one row after TCRdb ran MiXCR on the multiplex PCR reads. This table has about 470,000 distinct CDR3 sequences, roughly 21% appearing once. Looked up from germline, CDR1 is LNHDA and CDR2 is SQIVND (reference sequence). The CDR3 sequence is 17 residues long. After removal of 6 bases from V and 4 bases from J, the junction contained 13 bases not matched to a gene.

Sample: peripheral blood mononuclear cells (PBMCs), taken when the disease was refractory, from a patient treated with antithyroid drugs. The clonotype comes from a female donor with Graves disease. This rearrangement joins TRBV19 to TRBJ2-5, with 11 bases identical to TRBD1. The CDR3 DNA reads TGTGCCAGTAGCGACGGACAGGGGGCAAGCTTGGGAGAGACCCAGTACTTC. Translated: CASSDGQGASLGETQYF. Complete variable domain (other parts from reference TRBV19 and TRBJ2-5): DGGITQSPKYLFRKEGQNVTLSCEQNLNHDAMYWYRQDPGQGLRLIYYSQIVNDFQKGDIAEGYSVSREKKESFPLTVTSAQKNPTAFYLCASSDGQGASLGETQYFGPGTRLLVL.